These 6 T cell receptor beta chains share one sample of origin, sequenced in a study of PD-1 blockade in classical Hodgkin lymphoma. Each of the patients experienced relapse following autologous stem cell transplantation, and their brentuximab vedotin exposure differed. Using immunoSEQ multiplex PCR, the repertoire was profiled, and TCRdb retains in-frame clones only, with some absent. The table includes tens of thousands of clones, approximately 84% detected once. The source was peripheral blood mononuclear cells (PBMCs), collected at baseline. The receptor source for this set is a human donor with classical Hodgkin lymphoma.

The V gene is TRBV5-6, the J gene TRBJ2-7; 11 bases map to TRBD1. The V and J ends lost 0 bases and 2 bases, in that order; junction bases with no gene match: 1. Germline assignment: CDR1 SGHDT and CDR2 YYEEEE. CDR3 size: 15 residues. The CDR3, as DNA: TGTGCCAGCAGCTTGGTGGGACAGGGGGCCTACGAGCAGTACTTC. It encodes CASSLVGQGAYEQYF.

CDR3 loop: CASSILATGQLAKNIQYF. The CDR3 bases are TGTGCCAGTAGTATACTCGCCACCGGACAGCTAGCCAAAAACATTCAGTACTTC. This chain links TRBV19 with TRBJ2-4; tentatively, D is TRBD1 (6 bases). The CDR3 spans 18 residues. Between the trimmed V and J ends, which lost 2 bases and 0 bases, there was a span of 17 bases. Germline V gives CDR1 LNHDA, CDR2 SQIVND (reference sequence).

V and J are TRBV11-2 and TRBJ2-7, with D possibly matching TRBD2 (5 bases). CDR3 length: 17 residues. The germline gives CDR1 SGHAT, CDR2 FQNNGV. V shed 0 bases and J shed 3 bases, with 18 bases lying between them. The DNA of the CDR3 is TGTGCCAGCAGCTTAGAGCCGGGGATATTCGGAGGCTACGAGCAGTACTTC. It is translated as CASSLEPGIFGGYEQYF.

Only a few counts were recorded for this clone. The V call is TRBV6-5, the J call TRBJ1-1, with 9 bases identical to TRBD1. The CDR3 spans 14 residues. CDR1 is MNHEY and CDR2 is SVGAGI in the germline V gene. Trimming cost V 6 bases and J 4 bases; bases outside gene matches: 6. In DNA form, the CDR3 reads TGTGCCAGCAGCTCGGGACAGGGAGGCACTGAAGCTTTCTTT. This sequence encodes CASSSGQGGTEAFF.

V and J are TRBV5-1 and TRBJ2-1; D is unclear. The V and J ends lost 2 bases and 0 bases respectively, with 12 bases between them. The germline V gene has CDR1 SGHRS and CDR2 YFSETQ. This CDR3 spans 16 amino acids. The CDR3 loop is CASSFEAFSSYNEQFF. The CDR3 coding sequence is TGCGCCAGCAGCTTCGAGGCCTTCAGCTCCTACAATGAGCAGTTCTTC. The full variable domain, in which reference TRBV5-1 and TRBJ2-1 provide the parts outside the CDR3, is KAGVTQTPRYLIKTRGQQVTLSCSPISGHRSVSWYQQTPGQGLQFLFEYFSETQRNKGNFPGRFSGRQFSNSRSEMNVSTLELGDSALYLCASSFEAFSSYNEQFFGPGTRLTVL.

The gene calls are TRBV29-1 and TRBJ1-2, with no clear D. V was shortened by 4 bases and J by 6 bases, with 9 bases between the two germline ends. The CDR3 consists of 11 residues. The germline V gene has CDR1 SQVTM and CDR2 ANQGSEA. CDR3 sequence reads: CSVALCDGYTF. The DNA for the CDR3 is TGCAGCGTTGCGCTGTGCGATGGCTACACCTTC.